A single sample gave rise to the 20 T cell receptor beta chains below, sequenced in a study of blood T cell repertoires in COVID-19. Using immunoSEQ multiplex PCR, the repertoire was profiled, and TCRdb retains in-frame clones only, with some absent. The profile shows under 300,000 clones, approximately 82% of them singletons. The source material was PBMCs or T cells enriched from blood (not recorded which). The receptors derive from a man aged 40-50 years who had recovered from COVID-19.

The chain has TRBV28 and TRBJ2-5, with a tentative D call TRBD2 (5 bases). The CDR3 has 13 residues. Looked up from germline, CDR1 is MDHEN and CDR2 is SYDVKM. The V gene lost 8 bases and the J gene lost 2 bases, with 12 bases spanning the gap. CDR3 nucleotide sequence: TGTGCCAGCGTTTCGGGGTGGCAAGAGACCCAGTACTTC. Its translation is CASVSGWQETQYF.

CDR3 protein: CASSLLGTGVNTEAFF. CDR3 bases: TGTGCCAGCAGCCTACTGGGGACAGGGGTGAACACTGAAGCTTTCTTT. The chain is built from TRBV13 and TRBJ1-1; TRBD1 aligns across 10 bases. Germline lookup yields CDR1 PRHDT and CDR2 FYEKMQ (reference sequence). Trimming at V came to 5 bases and at J to 0 bases, leaving 6 bases not matched to a gene. The CDR3 is 16 amino acids.

V is TRBV30 and J is TRBJ1-2, with TRBD1 as a possible D gene (5 bases). CDR1 and CDR2 from the germline V gene are GTSNPN and SVGIG (reference sequence). The CDR3 consists of 13 residues. The ends were cut back, 0 bases at V and 8 bases at J, with 13 bases in the middle. The CDR3 bases are TGTGCCTGGAGTGTACTGGGGAAGGGGGGCTACACCTTC. This gives the protein CAWSVLGKGGYTF.

The chain recombines TRBV9 with TRBJ1-4; 7 nucleotides agree with TRBD1. CDR3 length: 16 amino acids. CDR1 and CDR2 (germline): SGDLS, YYNGEE. The junction had 9 bases not matched to a gene; V was cut back by 4 bases and J by 3 bases. CDR3: CASSLGRDSSNEKLFF. For the CDR3, the DNA is TGTGCCAGCAGCTTAGGCAGGGACAGCTCTAATGAAAAACTGTTTTTT.

The chain employs TRBV28 and TRBJ1-5; D uncertain. The germline gives CDR1 MDHEN, CDR2 SYDVKM. V lost 6 bases to trimming and J lost 0 bases, with 6 bases between them. The length of the CDR3 is 13 residues. The CDR3 reads CASRSSSNQPQHF. In DNA form, the CDR3 reads TGTGCCAGCAGATCCAGTAGCAATCAGCCCCAGCATTTT. Supplemented by reference TRBV28 and TRBJ1-5, the full variable domain reads DVKVTQSSRYLVKRTGEKVFLECVQDMDHENMFWYRQDPGLGLRLIYFSYDVKMKEKGDIPEGYSVSREKKERFSLILESASTNQTSMYLCASRSSSNQPQHFGDGTRLSIL.

The chain links TRBV24-1 to TRBJ2-3, with 7 nucleotides matching TRBD2. Trimming removed 2 bases from V and 6 bases from J; junction bases left unmatched: 19. CDR3 length: 19 residues. Germline CDR1 KGHDR, CDR2 SFDVKD. The CDR3 loop is CATSDSQYTASGVRDTQYF. The CDR3, as DNA: TGTGCCACCAGTGATTCCCAATATACCGCTAGCGGCGTCCGGGATACGCAGTATTTT.

V usage is TRBV10-3 and J usage is TRBJ1-1; 7 positions agree with TRBD1. The J segment lost 2 bases and the V segment lost 9 bases, leaving 6 bases of the junction unmatched. The CDR3 is 13 amino acids. The germline CDR1 and CDR2 sequences are ENHRY and SYGVKD. CDR3 coding DNA: TGTGCCATAACGGGACAGACTAACACTGAAGCTTTCTTT. Its translation is CAITGQTNTEAFF.

The chain couples TRBV5-1 to TRBJ2-2; weak D call: TRBD2 (6 bases). The CDR3 is 16 amino acids. Per the germline V gene, CDR1 is SGHRS and CDR2 is YFSETQ. V was pared by 2 bases and J by 0 bases, with 11 bases between. DNA of the CDR3: TGCGCCAGCAGCTTCTTAGCGGATCCGAACACCGGGGAGCTGTTTTTT. Its protein is CASSFLADPNTGELFF.

V is TRBV7-3 and J is TRBJ1-1; unclear D gene. The germline gives CDR1 SGHTA, CDR2 FQGTGA. V lost 3 bases and J 0 bases, leaving 5 bases between the germline ends. The CDR3 totals 13 residues. The CDR3 coding sequence is TGTGCCAGCAGCTTCGACATGAACACTGAAGCTTTCTTT. It specifies CASSFDMNTEAFF.

The chain carries TRBV28 and TRBJ1-1; the D is unclear. CDR3 size: 11 residues. Trimming stripped 4 bases from V and 11 bases from J, with 11 bases between. Germline V gene lookup returns CDR1 MDHEN and CDR2 SYDVKM. CDR3 loop: CASSSLGGAFF. As DNA, the CDR3 is TGTGCCAGCAGTTCCCTGGGCGGGGCTTTCTTT.

The chain is built from TRBV5-5 and TRBJ2-1; D may be TRBD1 (6 bases). Germline CDR1 is SGHKS and CDR2 is YYEKEE (reference sequence). The CDR3 has 15 amino acids. Trimming removed 2 bases from V and 8 bases from J, with 17 bases in between. The CDR3 DNA sequence: TGTGCCAGCAGCTTATTCAGGGGAAGTCTCGATGAGCAGTTCTTC. It is translated as CASSLFRGSLDEQFF. Drawing the rest from reference TRBV5-5 and TRBJ2-1, the complete variable domain is DAGVTQSPTHLIKTRGQQVTLRCSPISGHKSVSWYQQVLGQGPQFIFQYYEKEERGRGNFPDRFSARQFPNYSSELNVNALLLGDSALYLCASSLFRGSLDEQFFGPGTRLTVL.

This clone has only one observation. The J gene is TRBJ1-1, the V gene TRBV6-2 or TRBV6-3, with D perhaps matching TRBD1 (6 bases). Germline lookup yields CDR1 MNHEY and CDR2 SVGEGT. This CDR3 contains 11 residues. Trimming took 3 bases from V and 10 from J, leaving 9 bases between them. In DNA form, the CDR3 reads TGTGCCAGCAGTTATAGAGGGGGAGCTTTCTTT. Residues: CASSYRGGAFF.

The J gene is TRBJ2-5, the V gene TRBV5-1; 11 positions agree with TRBD2. Germline V gives CDR1 SGHRS, CDR2 YFSETQ. The J segment lost 2 bases and the V segment lost 4 bases, leaving 7 bases of the junction unmatched. CDR3 length: 16 amino acids. As DNA, the CDR3 is TGCGCCAGCAGCCCAGGACTAGCGGGTTTTCAAGAGACCCAGTACTTC. Its translation: CASSPGLAGFQETQYF.

This clone was seen just once. The chain recombines TRBV9 with TRBJ1-1; TRBD1 is a possible D gene (6 bases). Trimming pared 3 bases from V and 5 bases from J, leaving 8 bases between. The CDR3 runs to 12 residues. Looked up from germline, CDR1 is SGDLS and CDR2 is YYNGEE. CDR3 sequence (DNA): TGTGCCAGCAGCGCAGGGGTTACTGAAGCTTTCTTT. Residues: CASSAGVTEAFF.

V and J are TRBV5-5 and TRBJ1-2, with 8 nucleotides matching TRBD1. V shed 4 bases and J 3 bases; nucleotides not matched to a gene: 11. Germline CDR1 is SGHKS and CDR2 is YYEKEE (reference sequence). The CDR3 loop spans 16 amino acids. In DNA form, the CDR3 reads TGTGCCAGCAGCCCAAACATCGTGGACAGGGACTATGGCTACACCTTC. Amino acids: CASSPNIVDRDYGYTF.

CDR3 sequence: CASSLSGASTDTQYF. As DNA, the CDR3 is TGTGCCAGCAGTCTTAGCGGGGCAAGCACAGATACGCAGTATTTT. The rearrangement links TRBV2 to TRBJ2-3; 8 bases fit TRBD2. CDR3 length: 15 amino acids. Germline V gives CDR1 SNHLY, CDR2 FYNNEI. J lost 0 bases, V lost 5 bases, and 4 bases had no gene match.

The chain carries TRBV19 and TRBJ2-3; 7 nucleotides align to TRBD1. The CDR3 runs to 16 residues. The germline CDR1 and CDR2 sequences are LNHDA and SQIVND (reference sequence). The V and J ends lost 7 bases and 4 bases, in that order; junction bases with no gene match: 14. The DNA for the CDR3 is TGTGCCAGTAAAAGCCGGGACAGCATTCTTCCAGATACGCAGTATTTT. Amino acids: CASKSRDSILPDTQYF.

This clone has only one observation. CDR3 region: CASSKTSAGGELFF. CDR3 sequence (DNA): TGTGCCAGCAGCAAGACTAGCGCCGGCGGGGAGCTGTTTTTT. The J gene is TRBJ2-2, the V gene TRBV5-4, with 8 bases fitting TRBD2. Germline trimming cut 4 bases from V and 7 bases from J; bases unmatched to any gene: 6. CDR3 length: 14 amino acids. CDR1 is SGHNT, CDR2 YYREEE, per germline (reference sequence).

This clone was counted a few times. The chain has TRBV28 and TRBJ1-5; TRBD1 is a possible D gene (5 bases). This CDR3 is 15 amino acids long. V dropped 5 bases and J dropped 3 bases, with 14 bases sitting between them. Germline CDR1 is MDHEN and CDR2 is SYDVKM. CDR3 sequence (DNA): TGTGCCAGCAGTAGTCCAAGACAGTACAATCAGCCCCAGCATTTT. Protein sequence: CASSSPRQYNQPQHF.

This clone appeared once. V is TRBV6-5 and J is TRBJ2-3; weak D call: TRBD2 (5 bases). Germline CDR1 and CDR2: MNHEY and SVGAGI. Trimming left V 2 bases short and J 0 bases short, with 12 bases between. The CDR3 sequence is 16 residues long. CDR3 sequence: CASSYLASSSTDTQYF. The CDR3 DNA is TGTGCCAGCAGTTACCTGGCTAGCTCGAGCACAGATACGCAGTATTTT.